This T cell receptor (beta chain) was captured by sequencing in a study of T cell repertoires in cytomegalovirus infection. Background on the study: CMV infection together with matching HLA type was indicated by public TCR beta signatures. General study results and limits: There were HLA-C-restricted CMV-specific TCR beta clonotypes dominating the ex vivo response. Cumulative frequency of public TCR beta families picked out carriers of CMV plus the relevant HLA.

Worth noting for this clonotype: Its antigen remains unidentified.

V shed 0 bases and J shed 8 bases, with 8 bases lying between them. The CDR3 is made up of 12 amino acids. Germline assignment: CDR1 SGHNT and CDR2 YYREEE (reference sequence). One entry per CDR3 protein results from TCRdb running MiXCR on the reads. Altogether 200,000 to 300,000 distinct CDR3 sequences are present, 12% to 15% being singletons, with the ten largest covering 8.5% to 10%. The receptor was isolated from a human donor in good health (CMV status not recorded). Some clones in this sample may be carry-over from other donors' samples. The V gene is TRBV5-4, the J gene TRBJ1-2; maybe TRBD1 (5 bases). The sample comprised PBMCs. Written as DNA, the CDR3 is TGTGCCAGCAGCTTGGTCCAGGGAGGCTACACCTTC. Translating it yields CASSLVQGGYTF.